This TCR beta chain was sequenced during a study of blood T cell repertoires in COVID-19. The length of the CDR3 is 16 residues. V lost 1 base and J 1 base, leaving 13 bases between the germline ends. CDR1 is MDHEN and CDR2 is SYDVKM in the germline V gene. This clone has a single count. Authors' methods: For nucleated cells, counts were estimated from reference gene primer amplification. TCRdb's table, derived via immunoSEQ multiplex PCR, lists solely in-frame clones and lacks some. V and J calls plus clone size are reproduced from that table; the DNA served to infer D and trimming. The data contain 55,000 to 95,000 clones, roughly 76% of them singletons.

This rearrangement joins TRBV28 to TRBJ2-5; unclear D gene. Sequenced: peripheral blood. This clonotype originated in a woman between 70 and 85 years old with acute or convalescent COVID-19. CDR3 sequence reads: CASSLLSGKIQETQYF. DNA for the CDR3: TGTGCCAGCAGTTTATTGTCAGGAAAGATCCAAGAGACCCAGTACTTC.